The sequence of this TCR beta chain was determined in a study of cytomegalovirus exposure and HLA in healthy donors. Overall study results and limits: A later analysis associated about 18,000 TCR beta sequences with HLA alleles at a 0.05 false discovery rate.

Turning to this clone: What it binds is not known.

Germline lookup yields CDR1 SNHLY and CDR2 FYNNEI. Trimming took 0 bases from V and 2 from J, leaving 10 bases between them. The CDR3 is made up of 15 amino acids. The PCR made use of 60 Vbeta and 13 Jbeta primers. In the authors' workflow: In a later analysis, of some 80 million unique beta chains, around 11 million appeared in at least two donors. The table came from immunoSEQ multiplex PCR; TCRdb's copy has only in-frame clones and leaves some out. The V and J calls and clone size are taken from that table; D and trimming were inferred from the DNA. The table records tens of thousands of clones, approximately 66% of them present only once.

The genes are TRBV2 and TRBJ1-2; D gene unclear. Input material: PBMCs. The TCR sequence derives from a man aged 50-59 years in good health and CMV-seropositive. The chain's CDR3 is CASSEAPPANYGYTF. The CDR3 region has the DNA TGTGCCAGCAGTGAAGCGCCGCCCGCGAACTATGGCTACACCTTC. Variable domain in full (rest from reference TRBV2 and TRBJ1-2): EPEVTQTPSHQVTQMGQEVILRCVPISNHLYFYWYRQILGQKVEFLVSFYNNEISEKSEIFDDQFSVERPDGSNFTLKIRSTKLEDSAMYFCASSEAPPANYGYTFGSGTRLTVV.